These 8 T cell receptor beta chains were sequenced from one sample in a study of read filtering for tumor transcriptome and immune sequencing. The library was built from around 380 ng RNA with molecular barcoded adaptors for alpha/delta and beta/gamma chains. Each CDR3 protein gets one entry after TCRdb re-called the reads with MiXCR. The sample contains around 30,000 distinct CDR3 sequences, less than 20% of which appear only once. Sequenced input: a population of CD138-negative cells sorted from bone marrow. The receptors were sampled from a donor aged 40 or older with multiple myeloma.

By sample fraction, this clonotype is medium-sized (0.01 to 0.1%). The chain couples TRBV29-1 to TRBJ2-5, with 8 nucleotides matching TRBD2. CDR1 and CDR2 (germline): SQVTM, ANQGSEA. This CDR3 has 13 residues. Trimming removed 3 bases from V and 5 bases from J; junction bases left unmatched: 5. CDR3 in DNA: TGCAGCGTTGATTTGGCGGGAGGCGAGACCCAGTACTTC. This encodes CSVDLAGGETQYF.

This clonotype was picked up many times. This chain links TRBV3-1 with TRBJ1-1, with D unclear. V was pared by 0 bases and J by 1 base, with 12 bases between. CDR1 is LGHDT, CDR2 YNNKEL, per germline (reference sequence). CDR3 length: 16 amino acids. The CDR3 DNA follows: TGTGCCAGCAGCCAAGATTCGGCGGGGTGGAACACTGAAGCTTTCTTT. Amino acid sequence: CASSQDSAGWNTEAFF.

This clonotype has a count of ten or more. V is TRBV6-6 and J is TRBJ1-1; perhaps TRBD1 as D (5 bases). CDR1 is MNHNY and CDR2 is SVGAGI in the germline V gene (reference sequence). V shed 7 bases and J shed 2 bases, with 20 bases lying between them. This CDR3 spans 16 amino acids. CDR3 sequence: CASILPLRQRNTEAFF. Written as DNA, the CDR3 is TGTGCCAGCATATTGCCGTTGAGACAGCGAAACACTGAAGCTTTCTTT.

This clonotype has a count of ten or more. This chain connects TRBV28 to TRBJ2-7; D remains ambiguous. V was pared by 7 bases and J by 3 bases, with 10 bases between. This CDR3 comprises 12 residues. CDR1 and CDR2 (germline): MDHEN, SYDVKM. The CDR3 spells CASKRSNYEQYF. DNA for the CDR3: TGTGCCAGCAAAAGGAGCAACTACGAGCAGTACTTC.

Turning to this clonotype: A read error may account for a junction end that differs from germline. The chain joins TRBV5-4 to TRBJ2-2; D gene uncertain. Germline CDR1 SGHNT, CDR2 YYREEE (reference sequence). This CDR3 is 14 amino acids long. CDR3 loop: CASILILNIGELFF. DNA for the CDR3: TGTGCCAGCATCTTGATATTGAACATCGGGGAGCTGTTTTTT.

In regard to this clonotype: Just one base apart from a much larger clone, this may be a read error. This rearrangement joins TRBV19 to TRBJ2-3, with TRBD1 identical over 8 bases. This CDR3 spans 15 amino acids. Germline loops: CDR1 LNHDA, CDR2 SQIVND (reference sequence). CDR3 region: CAISIRTGTTDTQYF. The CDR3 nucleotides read TGTGCCATTAGTATCCGGACAGGGACCACAGATACGCAGTATTTT.

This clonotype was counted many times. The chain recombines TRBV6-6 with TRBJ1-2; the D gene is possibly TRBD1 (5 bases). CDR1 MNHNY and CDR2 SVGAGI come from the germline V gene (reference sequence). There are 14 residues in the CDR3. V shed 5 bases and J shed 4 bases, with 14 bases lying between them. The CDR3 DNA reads TGTGCCAGCAGTCCCCGCGATGACAGCTATGGCTACACCTTC. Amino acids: CASSPRDDSYGYTF.

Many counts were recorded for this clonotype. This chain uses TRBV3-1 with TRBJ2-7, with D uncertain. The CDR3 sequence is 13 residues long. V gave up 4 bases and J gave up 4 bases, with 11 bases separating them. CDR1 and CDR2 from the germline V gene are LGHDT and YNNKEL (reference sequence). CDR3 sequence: CASSPLGPYEQYF. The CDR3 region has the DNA TGTGCCAGCAGCCCCCTCGGGCCTTACGAGCAGTACTTC.